These 17 T cell receptor beta chains share one sample of origin, sequenced in a study of T cells in Graves' hyperthyroidism and ophthalmopathy (dated by TCRdb to between 2018 and 2020). Library generation was performed with multiplex PCR. TCRdb lists the instrument as Illumina HiSeq 2000. Amplification of TCR beta CDR3 regions was carried out from RNA transcripts. The TCR CDR3 was subjected to a first round of RT-PCR using the HTBI primer set and the Qiagen OneStep RT-PCR kit. The raw public data were reprocessed by TCRdb itself: fastp quality trimming at Q25, MiXCR clonotype calling, in-frame beta chains only. CDR3 protein sequences are deduplicated, and each keeps its most common genes and DNA. The sample table holds some 180,000 distinct CDR3 sequences, of which more than 15% were seen once. The ten largest clones add up to 25% to 30% of the sample. Sequencing was performed on blood. The receptors were sampled from a woman between 45 and 60 years old with Graves' hyperthyroidism.

This clonotype was detected ten times or more. The chain uses TRBV7-9 and TRBJ2-7; the D is unclear. The CDR3 spans 11 residues. Germline V CDR1 and CDR2: SEHNR, FQNEAQ (reference sequence). Trimming shortened V by 7 bases and J by 5 bases, and 9 bases separated the two germline ends. The CDR3 is CASTSGDEQYF. The CDR3 DNA follows: TGTGCCAGCACCTCCGGAGACGAGCAGTACTTC. Filled out from reference TRBV7-9 and TRBJ2-7, the complete variable domain reads DTGVSQNPRHKITKRGQNVTFRCDPISEHNRLYWYRQTLGQGPEFLTYFQNEAQLEKSRLLSDRFSAERPKGSFSTLEIQRTEQGDSAMYLCASTSGDEQYFGPGTRLTVT.

This clonotype was seen repeatedly, ten times or more. The J gene is TRBJ1-1, the V gene TRBV7-2; D unclear. CDR1 and CDR2 from the germline V gene are SGHTA and FQGNSA. V gave up 1 base and J gave up 0 bases, with 9 bases separating them. This CDR3 is 15 amino acids long. In DNA, the CDR3 is TGTGCCAGCAGCTTAGTCGGACTTCTGAACACTGAAGCTTTCTTT. It translates to CASSLVGLLNTEAFF.

This clonotype appeared many times. This CDR3 reads CASSLATTGKYF. As DNA, the CDR3 is TGTGCCAGCAGCTTAGCCACAACAGGAAAGTACTTC. This chain links TRBV7-9 with TRBJ2-5, with D maybe TRBD1 (5 bases). V was pared by 0 bases and J by 12 bases, with 11 bases between. The CDR3 length is 12 residues. Germline V gene lookup returns CDR1 SEHNR and CDR2 FQNEAQ (reference sequence).

This sequence joins TRBV18 and TRBJ2-2; D not resolved. The V gene's germline CDR1 is KGHSH and CDR2 LQKENI. The CDR3 consists of 12 residues. Trimming took off 3 bases at V and 6 bases at J, with 5 bases between the two ends. This CDR3 is CASSPAPGELFF. In DNA, the CDR3 is TGTGCCAGCTCACCGGCCCCCGGGGAGCTGTTTTTT.

This clonotype was seen repeatedly, ten times or more. V and J are TRBV6-1 and TRBJ2-6; D uncertain. The germline V gene has CDR1 MNHNS and CDR2 SASEGT. CDR3 size: 13 residues. V was shortened by 8 bases and J by 4 bases, with 9 bases between the two germline ends. CDR3 nucleotide sequence: TGTGCCAGCCGGATCGCAGGGGCCAACGTCCTGACTTTC. This encodes CASRIAGANVLTF.

In its sample, this clonotype was seen many times. The rearrangement uses TRBV7-2 and TRBJ2-3; 8 bases are shared with TRBD1. Germline CDR1 reads SGHTA; CDR2 reads FQGNSA. With 3 bases clipped from V and 0 bases from J, the junction kept 2 bases outside the gene matches. This CDR3 is built from 15 residues. The CDR3 region has the DNA TGTGCCAGCAGCTTGAACAGGGGGAGCACAGATACGCAGTATTTT. Residues: CASSLNRGSTDTQYF. The whole variable domain, filled in from reference TRBV7-2 and TRBJ2-3, reads GAGVSQSPSNKVTEKGKDVELRCDPISGHTALYWYRQSLGQGLEFLIYFQGNSAPDKSGLPSDRFSAERTGGSVSTLTIQRTQQEDSAVYLCASSLNRGSTDTQYFGPGTRLTVL.

A remark on this clonotype: A read error may produce the germline difference seen at one junction end. The V gene is TRBV6-1, the J gene TRBJ2-1; TRBD1 matches at 7 bases. Germline assignment: CDR1 MNHNS and CDR2 SASEGT. This CDR3 comprises 12 residues. CDR3 bases: TGTGCCAGCTGGCCCACCGGGACAGAAACTCTCTTC. Translated: CASWPTGTETLF.

This clonotype has at least ten counts. The V gene is TRBV7-9, the J gene TRBJ1-6, with D uncertain. The germline V gene encodes CDR1 SEHNR and CDR2 FQNEAQ (reference sequence). Between the trimmed V and J ends, which lost 1 base and 9 bases, there was a span of 13 bases. The CDR3 has 15 residues. CDR3 in DNA: TGTGCCAGCAGCTTAGACGGGCGTCGGGGTTCACCCCTCCACTTT. It codes for CASSLDGRRGSPLHF.

This clonotype came up many times. This chain connects TRBV3-1 to TRBJ1-4; D not certain. The V end was cut by 5 bases, the J end by 7 bases, with 17 bases between. Germline CDR1 and CDR2: LGHDT and YNNKEL (reference sequence). The CDR3 has 15 residues. Here the CDR3 DNA reads TGTGCCAGCAGCTCCCGGGGTAGGGATGGTGAAAAACTGTTTTTT. Residues: CASSSRGRDGEKLFF.

V gene TRBV12-3 or TRBV12-4 combines with J gene TRBJ1-1; maybe TRBD1 (5 bases). Deletions cut 6 bases from V and 1 base from J, with 18 bases between. This CDR3 has 16 amino acids. The CDR3 here is CASSLLMDIPNTEAFF. CDR3 in DNA: TGTGCCAGCAGCCTCCTCATGGACATCCCGAACACTGAAGCTTTCTTT.

This clonotype was counted once. The CDR3 loop reads CASRLPTGTNTGELFF. CDR3 DNA sequence: TGCGCCAGCAGATTGCCTACAGGGACGAACACCGGGGAGCTGTTTTTT. The chain carries TRBV5-1 and TRBJ2-2; maybe TRBD1 (6 bases). V was trimmed by 5 bases and J by 0 bases, leaving 14 bases between them. CDR3 length equals 16 residues. Per germline, CDR1 SGHRS and CDR2 YFSETQ.

The chain uses TRBV6-1 and TRBJ1-3; D is perhaps TRBD1 (5 bases). The length of the CDR3 is 14 residues. V was cut by 6 bases and J by 2 bases, with 11 bases left in between. Germline CDR1 is MNHNS and CDR2 is SASEGT. The CDR3 region has the DNA TGTGCCAGCAGACCTACAGGAACTGGAAACACCATATATTTT. Translating it yields CASRPTGTGNTIYF.

V usage is TRBV12-3 or TRBV12-4 and J usage is TRBJ1-1; TRBD1 matches 12 bases. The CDR3 totals 15 residues. Germline trimming cut 5 bases from V and 12 bases from J; bases unmatched to any gene: 13. CDR3 in amino acids: CASSLAGTGGGKTFF. The CDR3 DNA sequence: TGTGCCAGCAGTCTTGCCGGGACAGGGGGCGGGAAAACTTTCTTT.

Many counts were recorded for this clonotype. J is TRBJ2-7 and V is TRBV5-1, with TRBD1 as a possible D gene (6 bases). This CDR3 comprises 15 residues. The germline CDR1 and CDR2 sequences are SGHRS and YFSETQ. The V end lost 2 bases, the J end lost 1 base, and 13 bases lay between the germline ends. CDR3 region: CASSFEQGPSYEQYF. CDR3 sequence (DNA): TGCGCCAGCAGCTTCGAACAGGGTCCATCCTACGAGCAGTACTTC.

The chain uses TRBV9 and TRBJ2-1; TRBD2 aligns across 12 bases. The CDR3 loop spans 19 amino acids. V lost 3 bases to trimming and J lost 1 base; unmatched junction nucleotides: 11. Germline V CDR1 and CDR2: SGDLS, YYNGEE. The CDR3 region is CASSGLLAGGPWSYNEQFF. The CDR3 DNA reads as TGTGCCAGCAGCGGATTGCTAGCGGGAGGGCCCTGGTCCTACAATGAGCAGTTCTTC.

The CDR3 DNA reads TGTGCCACCAACAAAAGAGGGGACCTGGAGCAGTTCTTC. It encodes CATNKRGDLEQFF. The V gene is TRBV15, the J gene TRBJ2-1; TRBD1 or TRBD2 may be the D gene (5 bases each). Germline V lookup: CDR1 LNHNV, CDR2 YYDKDF (reference sequence). CDR3 length: 13 residues. V was trimmed by 7 bases and J by 10 bases, leaving 17 bases between them. The full variable domain, rest sourced from reference TRBV15 and TRBJ2-1, is DAMVIQNPRYQVTQFGKPVTLSCSQTLNHNVMYWYQQKSSQAPKLLFHYYDKDFNNEADTPDNFQSRRPNTSFCFLDIRSPGLGDTAMYLCATNKRGDLEQFFGPGTRLTVL.

This clonotype was picked up many times. The CDR3 DNA reads TGCGCCAGCAGCTTGGAGGCGCGGGGGGGAGAAGAGACCCAGTACTTC. Translation gives CASSLEARGGEETQYF. The V call is TRBV5-1, the J call TRBJ2-5; TRBD2 matches 9 bases. Per the germline V gene, CDR1 is SGHRS and CDR2 is YFSETQ. With V trimmed by 0 bases and J by 3 bases, 6 bases remained unmatched. The CDR3 extends over 16 amino acids.